This T cell receptor (beta chain) stems from a study of blood T cell repertoires in COVID-19. Study in general: COVID-19 samples, acute and convalescent, were from the United States, Italy and Spain. The cDNA or gDNA used as material had been derived from T cells, B-cell-depleted T cells, or PBMCs.

Sequencing used immunoSEQ multiplex PCR; TCRdb keeps in-frame clones, though not all of them. This sample has 200,000 to 250,000 clones, with about nine tenths found just once. The CDR3 consists of 13 residues. Germline CDR1 reads SNHLY; CDR2 reads FYNNEI. Trimming removed 9 bases from V and 5 bases from J; junction bases left unmatched: 9. Input material: peripheral blood. The J gene is TRBJ1-2, the V gene TRBV2, with 7 bases lining up with TRBD1. The TCR was taken from a woman aged 60-75 years with acute or convalescent COVID-19. CDR3 in amino acids: CASAGQSVYGYTF. The CDR3 DNA reads TGTGCCAGTGCGGGACAGTCCGTTTATGGCTACACCTTC.